The 2 T cell receptor beta chains below come from one sample, sequenced in a study of CD8+CD57+ T cells in acquired aplastic anemia. TCR beta VDJ and CDR3 profiling used genomic DNA as template. MiXCR was run by TCRdb on the reads, yielding one entry per CDR3 protein. The sample has roughly 170,000 distinct CDR3 sequences, roughly 50% seen once. Patients included in sequencing had previously demonstrated CD8+CD57+ cell expansion by flow cytometry. Sequenced sample: sorted CD4+, CD8+, or CD8+CD57+ T cells (not recorded which) from PBMCs. These TCRs come from a human donor with aplastic anemia.

This clonotype was seen more than once but under ten times. The V gene is TRBV29-1, the J gene TRBJ1-1; no reliable D call. This CDR3 contains 12 residues. The germline V gene has CDR1 SQVTM and CDR2 ANQGSEA. Between the trimmed V and J ends, which lost 7 bases and 0 bases, there was a span of 9 bases. The CDR3 DNA reads as TGCAGCGCTGGACGAATGAACACTGAAGCTTTCTTT. Residues: CSAGRMNTEAFF.

The chain is built from TRBV10-3 and TRBJ2-1, with D perhaps TRBD2 (5 bases). This CDR3 contains 14 residues. Germline lookup yields CDR1 ENHRY and CDR2 SYGVKD. The V end was cut by 3 bases, the J end by 7 bases, with 13 bases between. In DNA, the CDR3 is TGTGCCATCAGTGAACAACTTTTAGCGAATGAGCAGTTCTTC. Protein product: CAISEQLLANEQFF.